This note documents a single TCR beta chain sequence. The antigen remains unidentified. The data originate from a study of monozygotic twins with inflammatory bowel disease. Study-level points and caveats: Patient repertoires may have gained variability from differing immunosuppressive treatments.

Researchers put TCRalpha and TCRbeta cDNA through two nested PCRs lasting approximately 17 and 9 cycles. TCRdb reprocessed the 5' RACE reads and keeps a single row for each CDR3 protein, giving no DNA. The sample's table shows 330,000 or so distinct CDR3 sequences. The length of the CDR3 is 13 residues. Looked up from germline, CDR1 is SQVTM and CDR2 is ANQGSEA. The receptor was derived from a human donor with ulcerative colitis or Crohn's disease, or a healthy co-twin of an affected twin (not recorded which). V and J are TRBV29-1 and TRBJ2-7. The sequenced sample consisted of blood. The CDR3: CSVAVEPPYEQYF.